These 17 T cell receptor beta chains share one sample of origin, sequenced in a study of neoadjuvant anti-PD-1 for oral cavity cancer. Noted time point: after neoadjuvant nivolumab, at surgical resection. The table came from immunoSEQ multiplex PCR; TCRdb's copy has only in-frame clones and leaves some out. The sample carries around 14,000 clones, about 76% recorded once. The specimen comprised PBMCs, sampled after nivolumab (anti-PD-1) treatment. These receptor sequences come from a person aged 35-79 years with oral cavity squamous cell carcinoma.

V is TRBV28 and J is TRBJ1-1, with 7 bases aligning to TRBD1. The CDR3 has 13 amino acids. Germline values: CDR1 MDHEN, CDR2 SYDVKM. V lost 6 bases, J lost 1 base, and 2 bases stayed unmatched. CDR3 sequence reads: CASRGQANTEAFF. CDR3 DNA sequence: TGTGCCAGCAGAGGACAGGCGAACACTGAAGCTTTCTTT.

This clone was seen a few times. The chain joins TRBV4-2 to TRBJ1-2; TRBD1 aligns across 7 bases. Germline CDR1 reads LGHNA; CDR2 reads YNFKEQ. The CDR3 spans 16 residues. The trim removed 0 bases at V and 2 bases at J, leaving 6 bases unmatched. For the CDR3, the DNA is TGTGCCAGCAGCCAAGAAAACGAGGGGGCGAACTATGGCTACACCTTC. Translating it yields CASSQENEGANYGYTF.

The V and J genes are TRBV19 and TRBJ1-1; no reliable D call. V lost 8 bases and J lost 2, with 15 bases in between. Germline values: CDR1 LNHDA, CDR2 SQIVND (reference sequence). The CDR3 totals 14 residues. The CDR3 loop is CASHNLGSNTEAFF. CDR3 bases: TGTGCCAGTCATAACCTGGGATCTAACACTGAAGCTTTCTTT.

V and J are TRBV11-2 and TRBJ1-4; D is undetermined. The CDR3 is 17 residues long. The germline V gene has CDR1 SGHAT and CDR2 FQNNGV. V was clipped by 5 bases and J by 0 bases, with 16 bases between them. The DNA for the CDR3 is TGTGCCAGCAGCCCCTACCGGACGGGTGCAACTAATGAAAAACTGTTTTTT. Translated, it gives CASSPYRTGATNEKLFF.

This clone appeared a few times. The chain employs TRBV19 and TRBJ1-5; a weak D match, TRBD1 (6 bases). The CDR3 is made up of 13 amino acids. Germline lookup yields CDR1 LNHDA and CDR2 SQIVND (reference sequence). V lost 6 bases to trimming and J lost 7 bases, with 13 bases between them. As DNA, the CDR3 is TGTGCCAGTAGCCCAGGGGTGGTGCAGCCCCAGCATTTT. This codes for CASSPGVVQPQHF.

The V call is TRBV7-3, the J call TRBJ2-6, with D possibly being TRBD2 (6 bases). Per the germline V gene, CDR1 is SGHTA and CDR2 is FQGTGA. The CDR3 is 19 residues long. V gave up 2 bases and J gave up 0 bases, with 17 bases separating them. This CDR3 is CASSLYFAEGFSGANVLTF. The CDR3 DNA is TGTGCCAGCAGCTTATATTTTGCGGAGGGGTTCTCTGGGGCCAACGTCCTGACTTTC. Full variable domain (rest looked up from reference TRBV7-3 and TRBJ2-6): GAGVSQTPSNKVTEKGKYVELRCDPISGHTALYWYRQSLGQGPEFLIYFQGTGAADDSGLPNDRFFAVRPEGSVSTLKIQRTERGDSAVYLCASSLYFAEGFSGANVLTFGAGSRLTVL.

The rearrangement uses TRBV5-1 and TRBJ2-1, with 7 positions matching TRBD2. The CDR3 sequence is 15 residues long. Germline V CDR1 and CDR2: SGHRS, YFSETQ. The V gene end was trimmed by 4 bases and the J gene end by 0 bases; junction bases not matched to a gene: 4. The CDR3 here is CASSLSGNSYNEQFF. The CDR3 DNA follows: TGCGCCAGCAGCCTAAGCGGGAACTCCTACAATGAGCAGTTCTTC.

The gene calls are TRBV28 and TRBJ1-5, with a tentative D call TRBD1 (5 bases). The CDR3 has 13 amino acids. Germline V gene sequence: CDR1 MDHEN, CDR2 SYDVKM. V was trimmed by 3 bases and J by 4 bases, leaving 7 bases between them. Here the CDR3 reads CASSFEGNQPQHF. CDR3 bases: TGTGCCAGCAGTTTCGAGGGGAATCAGCCCCAGCATTTT.

The rearrangement joins TRBV5-6 to TRBJ2-7; D could derive from TRBD1 or TRBD2 (5 bases each). With 4 bases removed from V and 0 bases from J, the gap between germline ends came to 17 bases. Germline V gene lookup returns CDR1 SGHDT and CDR2 YYEEEE. The CDR3 consists of 16 residues. CDR3 coding DNA: TGTGCCAGCAGCACCAGGGACCGAATGAGCTCCTACGAGCAGTACTTC. Translated: CASSTRDRMSSYEQYF.

This rearrangement joins TRBV2 to TRBJ2-7; tentative D call: TRBD1 (5 bases). Germline lookup yields CDR1 SNHLY and CDR2 FYNNEI. The CDR3 covers 14 residues. The V end lost 1 base, the J end lost 12 bases, and 19 bases lay between the germline ends. The CDR3, as DNA: TGTGCCAGCAGTGAAGGGGTCAGCCCAGGGCGAGTGTACTTC. As protein: CASSEGVSPGRVYF.

V gene TRBV13 combines with J gene TRBJ1-2; D not certain. Trimming shortened V by 6 bases and J by 5 bases, and 13 bases separated the two germline ends. The CDR3 runs 13 residues. The germline V gene encodes CDR1 PRHDT and CDR2 FYEKMQ (reference sequence). This chain's CDR3 is CASRWKRVYGYTF. In nucleotides, the CDR3 is TGTGCCAGCAGGTGGAAGCGAGTTTATGGCTACACCTTC.

The chain employs TRBV5-1 and TRBJ2-7, with 11 positions matching TRBD2. CDR3 length: 16 residues. The junction had 11 bases not matched to a gene; V was cut back by 2 bases and J by 7 bases. CDR1 and CDR2 (germline): SGHRS, YFSETQ. The DNA of the CDR3 is TGCGCCAGCAGCTTTGGGGTTAGCGGGAGGGCCGGGGAGCAGTACTTC. Amino acids: CASSFGVSGRAGEQYF.

The genes are TRBV28 and TRBJ2-7; a weak D match, TRBD1 (5 bases). Trimming pared 10 bases from V and 3 bases from J, leaving 10 bases between. CDR3 length equals 11 residues. Per germline, CDR1 MDHEN and CDR2 SYDVKM. The CDR3 DNA is TGTGCCACCATGGGGCGCTACGAGCAGTACTTC. Its translation is CATMGRYEQYF.

V is TRBV6-1 and J is TRBJ1-1; TRBD1 agrees at 7 bases. The ends lost 5 bases at V and 11 bases at J; junction bases unmatched: 5. Germline V gene lookup returns CDR1 MNHNS and CDR2 SASEGT. This CDR3 is built from 11 residues. CDR3 in DNA: TGTGCCAGCAGTTCGACAGGGAAGGCTTTCTTT. It yields the protein CASSSTGKAFF.

This chain links TRBV7-3 with TRBJ1-1, with D possibly matching TRBD1 (5 bases). Germline V CDR1 and CDR2: SGHTA, FQGTGA. The CDR3 is 13 amino acids. Trimming shortened V by 5 bases and J by 1 base, and 8 bases separated the two germline ends. CDR3 sequence: CASSEGPNTEAFF. In DNA, the CDR3 is TGTGCCAGCAGCGAGGGGCCGAACACTGAAGCTTTCTTT. The complete variable domain, with remaining parts taken from reference TRBV7-3 and TRBJ1-1, reads GAGVSQTPSNKVTEKGKYVELRCDPISGHTALYWYRQSLGQGPEFLIYFQGTGAADDSGLPNDRFFAVRPEGSVSTLKIQRTERGDSAVYLCASSEGPNTEAFFGQGTRLTVV.

The chain has TRBV9 and TRBJ1-3; D gene uncertain. There are 15 residues in the CDR3. Trimming removed 0 bases from V and 1 base from J, with 8 bases in between. Looked up from germline, CDR1 is SGDLS and CDR2 is YYNGEE. DNA of the CDR3: TGTGCCAGCAGCGTAGTACCGGGGTCTGGAAACACCATATATTTT. Translated, it gives CASSVVPGSGNTIYF.

This rearrangement joins TRBV28 to TRBJ2-2, with D perhaps matching TRBD1 or TRBD2 (5 bases each). The CDR3 spans 15 residues. CDR1 is MDHEN, CDR2 SYDVKM, per germline. The V gene lost 3 bases and the J gene lost 6 bases, with 14 bases spanning the gap. For the CDR3, the DNA is TGTGCCAGCAGTTTGAGGGGTTGGGCGTCCGGGGAGCTGTTTTTT. It codes for CASSLRGWASGELFF.